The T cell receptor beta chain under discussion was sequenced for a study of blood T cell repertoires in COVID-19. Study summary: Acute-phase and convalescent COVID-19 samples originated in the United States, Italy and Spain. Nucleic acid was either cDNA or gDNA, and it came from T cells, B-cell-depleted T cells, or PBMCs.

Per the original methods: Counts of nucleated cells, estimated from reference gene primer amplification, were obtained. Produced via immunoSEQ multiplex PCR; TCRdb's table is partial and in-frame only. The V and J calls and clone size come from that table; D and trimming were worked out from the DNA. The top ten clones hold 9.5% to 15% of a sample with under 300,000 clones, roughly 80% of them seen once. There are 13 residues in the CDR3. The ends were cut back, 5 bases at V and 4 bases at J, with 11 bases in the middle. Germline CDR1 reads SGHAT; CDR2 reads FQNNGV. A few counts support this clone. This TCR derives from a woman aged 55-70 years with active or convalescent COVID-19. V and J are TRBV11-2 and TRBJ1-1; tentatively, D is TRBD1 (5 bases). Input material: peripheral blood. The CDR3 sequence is CASSAPGVTEAFF. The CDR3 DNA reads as TGTGCCAGCAGCGCCCCGGGGGTCACTGAAGCTTTCTTT.